Sequencing of this T cell receptor (beta chain) was carried out in a study of regulatory T cells in long-lasting Graves disease. Study-level information: Persistent Graves' disease required over 5 years of antithyroid drugs and positive TSH receptor antibodies.

Combining iRepertoire HTBI primers with Arm-PCR of CDR3 regions, the authors built TCR beta libraries. In the authors' methods: Samples jointly harbored about 65 TRBV and fewer than 15 TRBJ segments. One entry per CDR3 protein, called by TCRdb with MiXCR from the multiplex PCR reads. For this entry, the V and J calls and clone size follow TCRdb and not the study's own pipeline. Here the sample spans hundreds of thousands of distinct CDR3 sequences, around 20% being singletons. The V gene lost 1 base and the J gene lost 3 bases, with 14 bases spanning the gap. Germline V lookup: CDR1 SGDLS, CDR2 YYNGEE. This CDR3 has 15 amino acids. In this sample, this clonotype turned up a few times. Time point here: persistent/refractory GD, antithyroid drugs over 5 years with positive TRAb. RNA extracted from PBMCs served as the sequencing template.

The genes are TRBV9 and TRBJ2-7, with D perhaps TRBD1 (5 bases). The clonotype comes from a female donor with Graves disease. The material was peripheral blood mononuclear cells (PBMCs), obtained when the disease was refractory, from a patient treated with antithyroid drugs. The CDR3 DNA sequence: TGTGCCAGCAGCGTAAAGGACACCAACCGCTACGAGCAGTACTTC. As protein: CASSVKDTNRYEQYF.